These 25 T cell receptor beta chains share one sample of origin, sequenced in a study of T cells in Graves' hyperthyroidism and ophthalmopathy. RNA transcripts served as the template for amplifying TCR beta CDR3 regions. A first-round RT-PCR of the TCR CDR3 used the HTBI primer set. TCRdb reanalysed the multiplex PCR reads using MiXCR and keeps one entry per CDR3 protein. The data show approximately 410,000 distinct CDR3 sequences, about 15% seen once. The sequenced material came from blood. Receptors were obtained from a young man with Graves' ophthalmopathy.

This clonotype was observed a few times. CDR3 sequence reads: CASSFFLGGGTFGYTF. CDR3 nucleotides: TGTGCCAGCAGCTTTTTCCTTGGGGGGGGCACTTTTGGCTACACCTTC. The chain couples TRBV7-9 to TRBJ1-2; D is possibly TRBD1 (6 bases). Trimming stripped 3 bases from V and 7 bases from J, with 21 bases between. Looked up from germline, CDR1 is SEHNR and CDR2 is FQNEAQ (reference sequence). This CDR3 spans 16 amino acids.

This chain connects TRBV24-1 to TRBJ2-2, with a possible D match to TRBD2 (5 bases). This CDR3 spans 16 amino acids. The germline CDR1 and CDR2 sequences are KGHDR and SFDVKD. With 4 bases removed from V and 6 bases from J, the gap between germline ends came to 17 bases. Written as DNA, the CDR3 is TGTGCCACCAGTGAAAGCACGGGATGGACCTCCGGGGAGCTGTTTTTT. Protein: CATSESTGWTSGELFF.

The CDR3 spells CASSQDRGGGTGELFF. CDR3 nucleotides: TGTGCCAGCAGCCAAGATCGTGGAGGGGGAACCGGGGAGCTGTTTTTT. The chain combines TRBV3-1 with TRBJ2-2, with D tentatively TRBD1 or TRBD2 (6 bases each). In germline, CDR1 is LGHDT, CDR2 YNNKEL (reference sequence). The CDR3 consists of 16 residues. V was trimmed by 0 bases and J by 5 bases, leaving 13 bases between them.

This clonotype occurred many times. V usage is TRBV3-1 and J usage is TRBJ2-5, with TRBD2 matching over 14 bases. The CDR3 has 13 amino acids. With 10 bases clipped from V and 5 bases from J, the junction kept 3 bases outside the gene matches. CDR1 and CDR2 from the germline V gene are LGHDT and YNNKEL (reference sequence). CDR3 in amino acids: CATGLAGVETQYF. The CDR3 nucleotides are TGTGCCACGGGACTAGCGGGGGTGGAGACCCAGTACTTC.

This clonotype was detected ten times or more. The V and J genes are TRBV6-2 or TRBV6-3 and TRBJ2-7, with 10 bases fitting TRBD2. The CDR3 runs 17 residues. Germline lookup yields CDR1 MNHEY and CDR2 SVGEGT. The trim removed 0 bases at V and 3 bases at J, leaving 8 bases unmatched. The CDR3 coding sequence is TGTGCCAGCAGTTACTCGAGGCTAGCGGGAGAGATCTACGAGCAGTACTTC. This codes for CASSYSRLAGEIYEQYF.

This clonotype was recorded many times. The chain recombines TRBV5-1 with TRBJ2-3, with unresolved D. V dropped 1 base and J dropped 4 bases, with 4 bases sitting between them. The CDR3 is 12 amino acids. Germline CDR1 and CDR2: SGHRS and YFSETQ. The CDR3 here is CASSLNPDTQYF. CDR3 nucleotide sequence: TGCGCCAGCAGCTTGAACCCAGATACGCAGTATTTT.

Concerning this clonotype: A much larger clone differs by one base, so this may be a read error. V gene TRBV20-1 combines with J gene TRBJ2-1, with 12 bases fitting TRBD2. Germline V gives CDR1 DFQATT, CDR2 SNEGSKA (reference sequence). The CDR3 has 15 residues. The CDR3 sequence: CSAPRTSGTYNGQFF. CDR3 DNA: TGCAGTGCTCCACGGACTAGCGGGACATACAATGGGCAGTTCTTC.

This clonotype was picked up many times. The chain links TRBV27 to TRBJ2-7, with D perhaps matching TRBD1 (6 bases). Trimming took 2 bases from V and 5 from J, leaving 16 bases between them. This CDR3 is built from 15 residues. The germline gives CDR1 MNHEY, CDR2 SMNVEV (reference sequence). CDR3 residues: CASSLLHRELDEQYF. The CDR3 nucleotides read TGTGCCAGCAGTTTACTCCACAGGGAGTTGGACGAGCAGTACTTC.

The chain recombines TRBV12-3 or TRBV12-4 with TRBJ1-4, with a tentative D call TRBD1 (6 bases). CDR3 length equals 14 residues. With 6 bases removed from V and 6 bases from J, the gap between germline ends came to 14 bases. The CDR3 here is CASRPTRGDEKLFF. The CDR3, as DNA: TGTGCCAGCAGGCCGACCAGGGGAGATGAAAAACTGTTTTTT.

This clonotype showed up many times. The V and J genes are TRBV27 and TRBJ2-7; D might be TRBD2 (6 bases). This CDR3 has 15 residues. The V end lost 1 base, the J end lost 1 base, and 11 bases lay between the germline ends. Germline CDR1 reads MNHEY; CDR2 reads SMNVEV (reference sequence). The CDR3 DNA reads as TGTGCCAGCAGTTTATTTGGGGGGAGTTCCTACGAGCAGTACTTC. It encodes CASSLFGGSSYEQYF.

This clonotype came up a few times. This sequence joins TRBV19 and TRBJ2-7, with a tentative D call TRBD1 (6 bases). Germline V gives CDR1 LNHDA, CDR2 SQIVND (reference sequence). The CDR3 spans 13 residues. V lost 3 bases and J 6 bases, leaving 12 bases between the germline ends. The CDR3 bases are TGTGCCAGTAGTATCGCACAGGGCGGCGAGCAGTACTTC. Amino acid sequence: CASSIAQGGEQYF.

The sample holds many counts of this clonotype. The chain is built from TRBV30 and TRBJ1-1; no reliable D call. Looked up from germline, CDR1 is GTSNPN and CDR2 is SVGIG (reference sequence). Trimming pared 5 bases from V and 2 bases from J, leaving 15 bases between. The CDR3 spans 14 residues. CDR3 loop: CAWGYENRNTEAFF. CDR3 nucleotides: TGTGCCTGGGGATACGAAAACAGAAACACTGAAGCTTTCTTT.

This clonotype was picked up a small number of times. The CDR3 sequence: CASSRAGTGGDPGQETQYF. The CDR3 region has the DNA TGTGCCAGCAGTCGGGCCGGGACTGGCGGGGACCCAGGGCAAGAGACCCAGTACTTC. V usage is TRBV12-3 or TRBV12-4 and J usage is TRBJ2-5; TRBD2 might be the D (6 bases). There are 19 residues in the CDR3. Deletions cut 5 bases from V and 2 bases from J, with 27 bases between.

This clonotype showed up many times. CDR3 sequence: CASSWRGSSYNEQFF. The CDR3 coding sequence is TGTGCCAGCAGTTGGCGGGGTAGCTCCTACAATGAGCAGTTCTTC. The chain recombines TRBV6-2 or TRBV6-3 with TRBJ2-1; TRBD2 might be the D (6 bases). The germline V gene has CDR1 MNHEY and CDR2 SVGEGT. CDR3 length: 15 residues. V was shortened by 4 bases and J by 0 bases, with 10 bases between the two germline ends.

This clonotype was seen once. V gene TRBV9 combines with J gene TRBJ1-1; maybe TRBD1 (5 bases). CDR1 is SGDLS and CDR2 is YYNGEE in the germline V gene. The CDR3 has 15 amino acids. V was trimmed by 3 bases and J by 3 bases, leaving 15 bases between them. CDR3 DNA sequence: TGTGCCAGCAGCGCGTGGGGCGAGGAGGACACTGAAGCTTTCTTT. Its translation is CASSAWGEEDTEAFF.

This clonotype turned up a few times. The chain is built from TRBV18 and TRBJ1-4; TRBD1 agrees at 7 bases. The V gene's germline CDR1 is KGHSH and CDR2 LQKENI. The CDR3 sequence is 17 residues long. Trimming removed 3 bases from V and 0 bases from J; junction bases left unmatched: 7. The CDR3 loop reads CASSPTGTLATNEKLFF. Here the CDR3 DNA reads TGTGCCAGCTCACCGACAGGGACCCTTGCAACTAATGAAAAACTGTTTTTT.

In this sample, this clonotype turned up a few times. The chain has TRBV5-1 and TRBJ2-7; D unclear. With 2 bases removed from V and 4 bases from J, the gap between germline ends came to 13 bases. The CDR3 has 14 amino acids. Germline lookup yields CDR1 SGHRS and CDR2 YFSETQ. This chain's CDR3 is CASSLFPRLYEQYF. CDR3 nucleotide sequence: TGCGCCAGCAGCTTATTCCCAAGGCTATACGAGCAGTACTTC.

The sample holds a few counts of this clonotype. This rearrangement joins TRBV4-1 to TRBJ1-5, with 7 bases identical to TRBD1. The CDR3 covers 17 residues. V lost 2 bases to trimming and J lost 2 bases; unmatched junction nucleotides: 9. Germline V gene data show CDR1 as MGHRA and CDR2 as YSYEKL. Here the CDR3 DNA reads TGCGCCAGCAGCCAATCCGTGGGGCAGGGGGGCAATCAGCCCCAGCATTTT. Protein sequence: CASSQSVGQGGNQPQHF.

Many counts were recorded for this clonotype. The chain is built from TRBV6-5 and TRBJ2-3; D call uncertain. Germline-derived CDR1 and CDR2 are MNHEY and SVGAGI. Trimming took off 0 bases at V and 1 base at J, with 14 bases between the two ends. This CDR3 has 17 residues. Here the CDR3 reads CASSYSRDSFRTDTQYF. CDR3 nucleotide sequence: TGTGCCAGCAGTTACTCCCGTGACTCCTTTCGCACAGATACGCAGTATTTT.

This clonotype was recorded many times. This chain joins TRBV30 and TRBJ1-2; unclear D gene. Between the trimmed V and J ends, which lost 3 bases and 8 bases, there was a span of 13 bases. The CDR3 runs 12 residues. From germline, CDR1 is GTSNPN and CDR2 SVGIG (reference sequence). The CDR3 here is CAWRNRLEGYTF. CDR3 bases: TGTGCCTGGAGAAATAGGCTTGAGGGCTACACCTTC.

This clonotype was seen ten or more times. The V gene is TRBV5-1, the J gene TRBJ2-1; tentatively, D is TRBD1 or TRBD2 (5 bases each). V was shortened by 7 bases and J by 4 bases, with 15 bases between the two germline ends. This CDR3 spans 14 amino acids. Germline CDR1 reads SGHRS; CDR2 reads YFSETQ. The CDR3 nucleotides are TGCGCCAGCTCCGACAGCGGTACTTACAATGAGCAGTTCTTC. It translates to CASSDSGTYNEQFF.

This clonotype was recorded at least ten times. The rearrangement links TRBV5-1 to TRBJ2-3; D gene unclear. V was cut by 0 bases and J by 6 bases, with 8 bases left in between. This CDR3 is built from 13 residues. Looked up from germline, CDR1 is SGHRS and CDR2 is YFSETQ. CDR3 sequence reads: CASSLDNEDTQYF. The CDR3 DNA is TGCGCCAGCAGCTTGGATAATGAGGATACGCAGTATTTT.

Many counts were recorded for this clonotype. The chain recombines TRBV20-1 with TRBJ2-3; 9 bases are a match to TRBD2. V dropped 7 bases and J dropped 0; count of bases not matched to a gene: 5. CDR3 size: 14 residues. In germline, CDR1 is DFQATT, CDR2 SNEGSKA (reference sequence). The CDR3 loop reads CSVSSGVSTDTQYF. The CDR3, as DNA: TGCAGTGTCTCTAGCGGGGTTAGCACAGATACGCAGTATTTT.

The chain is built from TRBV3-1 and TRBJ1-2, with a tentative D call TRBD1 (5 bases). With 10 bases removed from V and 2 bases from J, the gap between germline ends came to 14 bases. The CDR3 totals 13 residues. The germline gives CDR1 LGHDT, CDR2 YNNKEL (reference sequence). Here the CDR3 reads CATLGGQNYGYTF. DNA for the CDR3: TGTGCCACCCTAGGCGGACAAAACTATGGCTACACCTTC.

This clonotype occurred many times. Here the CDR3 reads CASSWGPSGEQFF. The CDR3, as DNA: TGTGCCAGCAGTTGGGGACCGAGCGGTGAGCAGTTCTTC. V gene TRBV7-9 combines with J gene TRBJ2-1; possibly TRBD1 or TRBD2 for D (5 bases each). V lost 6 bases and J lost 9, with 15 bases in between. The CDR3 is 13 residues long. CDR1 and CDR2 from the germline V gene are SEHNR and FQNEAQ (reference sequence).